These 21 T cell receptor beta chains came from one sample sequenced in a study of T cells in Graves' hyperthyroidism and ophthalmopathy. RNA transcripts yielded amplified TCR beta CDR3 regions. First-round RT-PCR targeting the TCR CDR3 was performed with the HTBI primer set. Each CDR3 protein gets one entry after TCRdb re-called the multiplex PCR reads with MiXCR. The sample yields some 500,000 distinct CDR3 sequences, around an eighth seen once. Material for sequencing was blood. These receptors originate from a woman aged 18-29 years with Graves' hyperthyroidism.

This clonotype was counted many times. The chain employs TRBV12-5 and TRBJ1-1; D is possibly TRBD1 (6 bases). There are 17 residues in the CDR3. The germline V gene encodes CDR1 LGHNT and CDR2 FRNRAP. V was trimmed by 2 bases and J by 1 base, leaving 17 bases between them. CDR3 protein: CASGLTKDSPKNTEAFF. CDR3 bases: TGTGCTAGTGGTTTGACAAAGGACAGCCCAAAGAACACTGAAGCTTTCTTT.

There are a few counts of this clonotype. The rearrangement links TRBV5-1 to TRBJ2-7; 8 bases agree with TRBD2. CDR1 and CDR2 from the germline V gene are SGHRS and YFSETQ. With V trimmed by 2 bases and J by 5 bases, 9 bases remained unmatched. This CDR3 spans 15 amino acids. The CDR3 sequence is CASSLGAGEIHEQYF. DNA for the CDR3: TGCGCCAGCAGCTTAGGAGCGGGAGAGATCCACGAGCAGTACTTC.

There are many counts of this clonotype. V gene TRBV11-2 combines with J gene TRBJ1-2; 7 bases are shared with TRBD1. The CDR3 consists of 14 residues. Germline assignment: CDR1 SGHAT and CDR2 FQNNGV. The ends lost 5 bases at V and 2 bases at J; junction bases unmatched: 5. CDR3 loop: CASSREGQNYGYTF. CDR3 DNA sequence: TGTGCCAGCAGCCGAGAGGGACAGAACTATGGCTACACCTTC.

At least ten counts were recorded for this clonotype. The chain uses TRBV28 and TRBJ2-3, with 7 bases that match TRBD2. V dropped 7 bases and J dropped 2; count of bases not matched to a gene: 12. This CDR3 has 16 amino acids. Germline V gene sequence: CDR1 MDHEN, CDR2 SYDVKM. As DNA, the CDR3 is TGTGCCAGCAACCGGGGAAGGGGAGGGTTCACAGATACGCAGTATTTT. It translates to CASNRGRGGFTDTQYF.

This clonotype was observed many times. This chain uses TRBV20-1 with TRBJ2-3, with 12 bases that match TRBD2. The CDR3 sequence is 17 residues long. Per the germline V gene, CDR1 is DFQATT and CDR2 is SNEGSKA (reference sequence). Trimming at V came to 3 bases and at J to 0 bases, leaving 7 bases not matched to a gene. For the CDR3, the DNA is TGCAGTGCTAGGGGACTAGCGGGCGGTGCTAGCACAGATACGCAGTATTTT. This encodes CSARGLAGGASTDTQYF.

This clonotype was seen repeatedly, ten times or more. The rearrangement joins TRBV6-6 to TRBJ1-4; D unclear. V was clipped by 0 bases and J by 7 bases, with 9 bases between them. The CDR3 sequence is 14 residues long. In germline, CDR1 is MNHNY, CDR2 SVGAGI (reference sequence). CDR3 loop: CASSYSAGFEKLFF. For the CDR3, the DNA is TGTGCCAGCAGTTACTCGGCGGGGTTTGAAAAACTGTTTTTT.

The sample holds many counts of this clonotype. The rearrangement joins TRBV6-1 to TRBJ1-1; 7 bases match TRBD1. In germline, CDR1 is MNHNS, CDR2 SASEGT. J was trimmed by 3 bases and V by 10 bases; bases with no gene match: 8. This CDR3 is built from 13 residues. CDR3: CATKTGWDTEAFF. The CDR3 DNA is TGTGCCACCAAGACAGGGTGGGACACTGAAGCTTTCTTT.

This clonotype was observed many times. The CDR3 DNA follows: TGTGCCAGCAGCTTAGGGACCCAATCCGGATTCCCGATACGACAGGTTACGTCCTACAATGAGCAGTTCTTC. Protein product: CASSLGTQSGFPIRQVTSYNEQFF. The chain recombines TRBV7-2 with TRBJ2-1, with D possibly matching TRBD1 (6 bases). Germline V gene sequence: CDR1 SGHTA, CDR2 FQGNSA. Trimming left V 1 base short and J 1 base short, with 35 bases between. This CDR3 contains 24 residues.

This rearrangement joins TRBV6-1 to TRBJ1-4; D not resolved. Germline V gene data show CDR1 as MNHNS and CDR2 as SASEGT. V shed 7 bases and J shed 0 bases, with 12 bases lying between them. The CDR3 is 15 residues long. The CDR3 coding sequence is TGTGCCAGCACCCCAAGCTTTGCAACTAATGAAAAACTGTTTTTT. It specifies CASTPSFATNEKLFF.

Many counts were recorded for this clonotype. The V gene is TRBV20-1, the J gene TRBJ1-1; no clear D. CDR1 and CDR2 from the germline V gene are DFQATT and SNEGSKA (reference sequence). This CDR3 contains 14 residues. V gave up 0 bases and J gave up 4 bases, with 12 bases separating them. The CDR3: CSARDRRWVTEAFF. As DNA, the CDR3 is TGCAGTGCTAGAGATCGAAGGTGGGTCACTGAAGCTTTCTTT.

V gene TRBV20-1 combines with J gene TRBJ2-2; possibly TRBD1 or TRBD2 for D (5 bases each). The CDR3 has 16 amino acids. Trimming removed 1 base at V and 2 bases at J, with 14 bases between. Germline assignment: CDR1 DFQATT and CDR2 SNEGSKA (reference sequence). The CDR3 loop is CSARVGRTFNTGELFF. CDR3 coding DNA: TGCAGTGCTAGAGTGGGGCGGACTTTTAACACCGGGGAGCTGTTTTTT.

Worth noting for this clonotype: Being one base from a much bigger clone, this may be a read error. The CDR3: CASSYLGKSEQYF. As DNA, the CDR3 is TGTGCCAGCAGCTATTTAGGGAAGAGCGAGCAGTACTTC. The chain couples TRBV11-3 to TRBJ2-7; unclear D gene. CDR3 length equals 13 residues. Per germline, CDR1 SGHNT and CDR2 YENEEA. V was cut by 4 bases and J by 6 bases, with 13 bases left in between.

The sample holds many counts of this clonotype. The chain uses TRBV5-1 and TRBJ2-2, with D possibly being TRBD1 or TRBD2 (5 bases each). The V gene's germline CDR1 is SGHRS and CDR2 YFSETQ. Between the trimmed V and J ends, which lost 7 bases and 4 bases, there was a span of 20 bases. CDR3 length: 16 residues. CDR3 nucleotide sequence: TGCGCCAGCCAGCCTTGGTCCGGGACCCTCACCGGGGAGCTGTTTTTT. Amino acid sequence: CASQPWSGTLTGELFF.

In its sample, this clonotype was seen many times. The rearrangement joins TRBV2 to TRBJ1-5; D unclear. The germline gives CDR1 SNHLY, CDR2 FYNNEI. The V end was cut by 8 bases, the J end by 0 bases, with 5 bases between. The CDR3 covers 12 residues. The CDR3 spells CASLGSNQPQHF. CDR3 in DNA: TGTGCCAGCTTGGGTAGCAATCAGCCCCAGCATTTT.

This clonotype was seen a handful of times. This chain links TRBV6-1 with TRBJ1-2; D perhaps matches TRBD1 (5 bases). Germline CDR1 reads MNHNS; CDR2 reads SASEGT. The V and J ends lost 2 bases and 8 bases respectively, with 15 bases between them. The CDR3 length is 14 residues. In nucleotides, the CDR3 is TGTGCCAGCAGTGAATTCAAGGGACCGTGGGGCTACACCTTC. As protein: CASSEFKGPWGYTF.

This clonotype was observed many times. The rearrangement links TRBV6-1 to TRBJ2-7; 8 bases agree with TRBD2. CDR1 is MNHNS and CDR2 is SASEGT in the germline V gene. The CDR3 has 16 residues. After removal of 4 bases from V and 2 bases from J, the junction contained 10 bases not matched to a gene. The CDR3 region is CASSVGVAGPTYEQYF. The CDR3 DNA reads TGTGCCAGCAGTGTGGGGGTAGCGGGACCTACCTACGAGCAGTACTTC.

The sample holds many counts of this clonotype. This sequence joins TRBV5-1 and TRBJ2-5, with D possibly matching TRBD2 (6 bases). Trimming removed 7 bases from V and 3 bases from J, with 16 bases in between. CDR1 is SGHRS and CDR2 is YFSETQ in the germline V gene. CDR3 length: 14 residues. CDR3 in amino acids: CASSLRGTEETQYF. The CDR3, as DNA: TGCGCCAGCTCCCTACGCGGGACGGAAGAGACCCAGTACTTC. Based on the CDR3 plus reference TRBV5-1 and TRBJ2-5, the full variable domain is KAGVTQTPRYLIKTRGQQVTLSCSPISGHRSVSWYQQTPGQGLQFLFEYFSETQRNKGNFPGRFSGRQFSNSRSEMNVSTLELGDSALYLCASSLRGTEETQYFGPGTRLLVL.

This clonotype came up a few times. This chain's CDR3 is CASSYSGTGGSYEQYF. CDR3 nucleotide sequence: TGTGCCAGCAGCTACTCCGGGACAGGGGGCTCCTACGAGCAGTACTTC. This chain links TRBV7-6 with TRBJ2-7; 11 bases fit TRBD1. Germline V CDR1 and CDR2: SGHVS, FNYEAQ. Unmatched junction bases numbered 5, after V lost 4 bases and J lost 0 bases. This CDR3 contains 16 residues.

This clonotype was picked up many times. The chain carries TRBV7-3 and TRBJ2-1, with D unresolved. Germline lookup yields CDR1 SGHTA and CDR2 FQGTGA. CDR3 size: 13 residues. Trimming left V 0 bases short and J 8 bases short, with 8 bases between. CDR3 sequence: CASSLTLADEQFF. In DNA, the CDR3 is TGTGCCAGCAGCTTAACTTTGGCGGATGAGCAGTTCTTC.

The chain carries TRBV20-1 and TRBJ2-5; D might be TRBD2 (6 bases). CDR1 is DFQATT and CDR2 is SNEGSKA in the germline V gene (reference sequence). This CDR3 has 13 amino acids. V lost 8 bases, J lost 8 bases, and 21 bases lay in between. CDR3 in DNA: TGCAGTCCTCGCTTGGCGGGAATCGATACCCAGTACTTC. Protein sequence: CSPRLAGIDTQYF.

The rearrangement links TRBV7-9 to TRBJ1-1; 8 bases agree with TRBD1. CDR3 length equals 16 residues. From germline, CDR1 is SEHNR and CDR2 FQNEAQ (reference sequence). The V and J ends lost 1 base and 0 bases, in that order; junction bases with no gene match: 4. The CDR3 DNA reads TGTGCCAGCAGCTTAGATCCAGGGGGCGTGAACACTGAAGCTTTCTTT. This encodes CASSLDPGGVNTEAFF.